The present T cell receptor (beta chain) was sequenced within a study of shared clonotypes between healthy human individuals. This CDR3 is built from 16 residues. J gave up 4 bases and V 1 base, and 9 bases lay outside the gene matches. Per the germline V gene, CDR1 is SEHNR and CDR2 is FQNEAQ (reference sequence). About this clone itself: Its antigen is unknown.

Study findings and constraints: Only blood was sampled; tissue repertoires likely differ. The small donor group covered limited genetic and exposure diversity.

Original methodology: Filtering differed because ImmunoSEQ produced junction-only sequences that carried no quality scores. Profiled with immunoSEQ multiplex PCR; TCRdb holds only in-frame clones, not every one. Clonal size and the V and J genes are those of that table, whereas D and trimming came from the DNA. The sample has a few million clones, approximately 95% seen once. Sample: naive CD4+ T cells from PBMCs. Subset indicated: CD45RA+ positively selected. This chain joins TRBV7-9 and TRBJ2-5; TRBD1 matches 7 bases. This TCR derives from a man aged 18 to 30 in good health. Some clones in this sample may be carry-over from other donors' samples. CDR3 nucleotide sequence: TGTGCCAGCAGCTTAGATCGACAGGGTGGGATAGAGACCCAGTACTTC. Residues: CASSLDRQGGIETQYF.